This T cell receptor (beta chain) was found in a study of human T cells and chemical hapten exposure. At the level of the study: Patches that contained 0.01% DPC were applied to the upper back and read at 6 days. Chiefly female patients presented with alopecia areata, totalis or universalis.

The CDR3 covers 13 residues. The V gene end was trimmed by 5 bases and the J gene end by 9 bases; junction bases not matched to a gene: 5. Looked up from germline, CDR1 is MNHNY and CDR2 is SVGAGI (reference sequence). TCRdb passed the RACE reads through MiXCR, listing each CDR3 protein once. This sample carries tens of thousands of distinct CDR3 sequences, roughly 10% of them seen once, and the ten largest clones take roughly 2.5%. The study, taken as a whole, reports: Expanded TCR sets contained significantly more large CDR3 similarity clusters than controls.

A word on this clonotype: Its antigen is currently unknown.

Documented time point: patch test 2, 6 weeks after DPC sensitization. Treatment in this sample: therapeutic diphenylcyclopropenone sensitization with weekly scalp DPC. Unfractionated whole blood was the source of the extracted total RNA. The receptor comes from a woman aged 25 to 39 with alopecia areata. Some clones in this sample may be carry-over from other donors' samples. The sample was whole blood, taken in connection with sensitization to the hapten diphenylcyclopropenone (DPC). The chain recombines TRBV6-6 with TRBJ2-7; TRBD1 agrees at 12 bases. The CDR3 protein is CASSPGTGGRQYF. The CDR3 DNA reads as TGTGCCAGCAGTCCCGGGACAGGGGGCCGGCAGTACTTC.